This TCR beta chain stems from a study of T cells in Graves' hyperthyroidism and ophthalmopathy. From RNA transcripts, TCR beta CDR3 regions were amplified. HTBI primers were used for first-round RT-PCR of the TCR CDR3. MiXCR, run by TCRdb on the multiplex PCR reads, gives a single entry per CDR3 protein. The table shows fewer than 350,000 distinct CDR3 sequences, with approximately 18% occurring only once. V dropped 2 bases and J dropped 2 bases, with 19 bases sitting between them. CDR1 and CDR2 (germline): LNHDA, SQIVND (reference sequence). The CDR3 runs to 18 residues. This clonotype originated in a man over 45 with Graves' ophthalmopathy. This rearrangement joins TRBV19 to TRBJ1-5; D is possibly TRBD1 (6 bases). The sample consisted of blood. CDR3 protein: CASSIMGTGRFGNQPQHF. CDR3 DNA: TGTGCCAGTAGTATAATGGGCACAGGGAGGTTCGGCAATCAGCCCCAGCATTTT.